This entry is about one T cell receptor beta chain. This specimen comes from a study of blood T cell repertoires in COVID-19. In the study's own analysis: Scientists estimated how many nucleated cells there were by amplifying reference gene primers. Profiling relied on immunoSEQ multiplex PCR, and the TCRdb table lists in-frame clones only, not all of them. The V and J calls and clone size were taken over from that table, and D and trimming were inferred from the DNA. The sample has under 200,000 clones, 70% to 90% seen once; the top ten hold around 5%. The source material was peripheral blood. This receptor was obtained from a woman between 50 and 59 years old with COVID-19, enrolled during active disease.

The CDR3 loop reads CASSLGTSGGIGDTQYF. CDR3 coding DNA: TGTGCCAGCAGCTTAGGAACTAGCGGGGGAATTGGAGATACGCAGTATTTT. The chain carries TRBV7-3 and TRBJ2-3, with 11 bases identical to TRBD2. The CDR3 runs to 17 residues. Per the germline V gene, CDR1 is SGHTA and CDR2 is FQGTGA. With V trimmed by 2 bases and J by 5 bases, 9 bases remained unmatched.